This T cell receptor beta chain was captured by sequencing in a study of T-cell reconstitution after alpha-beta-depleted transplantation in children. Notes on the study in general: T-cell counts and diversity at one year post-transplant came mainly from newly produced T cells. Reportedly, only several hundred clones from non-depleted graft cells drove alpha-beta T-cell counts at about two months.

CDR1 is MNHEY, CDR2 SVGEGT, per germline. V gave up 0 bases and J gave up 2 bases, with 10 bases separating them. The CDR3 is 15 amino acids. This clonotype was recorded a few times. Its antigen is not known. This sample's TCRbeta library carried unique molecular identifier barcodes. TCRdb ran MiXCR on the PCR reads and lists one entry per CDR3 protein. The repertoire includes around 270,000 distinct CDR3 sequences, about 7.3% of them detected once, and about 9.1% sits in the top ten. The chain employs TRBV6-2 or TRBV6-3 and TRBJ1-1; no clear D gene. The starting material was peripheral blood, obtained 360 days after TCRalphabeta/CD19-depleted stem cell transplant. This sequence was found in a female patient aged 2 to 10 who had a stem cell transplant for Fanconi anemia, so the T cells may come from the graft donor. The CDR3 reads CASSYSGFENTEAFF. CDR3 sequence (DNA): TGTGCCAGCAGTTACTCAGGGTTCGAAAACACTGAAGCTTTCTTT.